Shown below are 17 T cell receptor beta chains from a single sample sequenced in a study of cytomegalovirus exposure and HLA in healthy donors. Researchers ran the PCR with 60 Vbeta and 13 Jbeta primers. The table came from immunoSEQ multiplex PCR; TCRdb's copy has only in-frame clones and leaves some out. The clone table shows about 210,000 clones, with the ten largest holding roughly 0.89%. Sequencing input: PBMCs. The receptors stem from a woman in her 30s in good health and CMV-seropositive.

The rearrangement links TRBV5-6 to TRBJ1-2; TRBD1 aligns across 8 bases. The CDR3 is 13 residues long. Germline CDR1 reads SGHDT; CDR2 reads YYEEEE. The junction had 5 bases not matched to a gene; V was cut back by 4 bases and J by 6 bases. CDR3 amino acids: CASSRRGRDGYTF. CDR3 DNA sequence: TGTGCCAGCAGCCGCAGGGGGCGGGATGGCTACACCTTC.

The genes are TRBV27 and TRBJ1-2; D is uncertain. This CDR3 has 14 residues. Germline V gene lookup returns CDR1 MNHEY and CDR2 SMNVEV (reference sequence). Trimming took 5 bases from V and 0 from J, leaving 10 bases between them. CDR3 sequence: CASSVSGSNYGYTF. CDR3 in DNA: TGTGCCAGCAGTGTTTCGGGATCTAACTATGGCTACACCTTC.

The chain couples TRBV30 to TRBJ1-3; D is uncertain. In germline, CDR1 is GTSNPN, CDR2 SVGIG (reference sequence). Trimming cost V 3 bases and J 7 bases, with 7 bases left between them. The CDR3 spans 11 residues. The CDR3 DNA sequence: TGTGCCTGGAGCCCCCGGAACACCATATATTTT. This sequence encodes CAWSPRNTIYF.

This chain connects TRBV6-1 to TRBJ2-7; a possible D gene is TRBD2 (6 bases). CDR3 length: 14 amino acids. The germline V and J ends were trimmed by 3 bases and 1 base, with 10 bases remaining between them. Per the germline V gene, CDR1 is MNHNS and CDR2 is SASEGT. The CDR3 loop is CASSDGGNSYEQYF. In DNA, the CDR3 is TGTGCCAGCAGTGATGGAGGGAATTCCTACGAGCAGTACTTC.

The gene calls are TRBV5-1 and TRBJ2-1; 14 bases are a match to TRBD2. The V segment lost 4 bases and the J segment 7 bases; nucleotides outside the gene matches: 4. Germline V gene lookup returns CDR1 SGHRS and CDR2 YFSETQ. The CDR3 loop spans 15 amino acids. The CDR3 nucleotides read TGCGCCAGCAGCCCTGGGACTAGCGGGAGTAATGAGCAGTTCTTC. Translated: CASSPGTSGSNEQFF.

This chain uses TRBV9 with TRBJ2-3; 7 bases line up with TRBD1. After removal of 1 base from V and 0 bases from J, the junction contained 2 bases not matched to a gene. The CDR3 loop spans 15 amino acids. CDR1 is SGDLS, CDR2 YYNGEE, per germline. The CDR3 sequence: CASSVMGQSTDTQYF. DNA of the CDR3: TGTGCCAGCAGCGTAATGGGACAGAGCACAGATACGCAGTATTTT.

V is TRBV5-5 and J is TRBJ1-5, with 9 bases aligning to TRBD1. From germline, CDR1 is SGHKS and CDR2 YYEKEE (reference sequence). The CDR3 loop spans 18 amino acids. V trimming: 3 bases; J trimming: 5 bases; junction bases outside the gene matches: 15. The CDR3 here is CASSSGQGGPETDQPQHF. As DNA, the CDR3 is TGTGCCAGCAGCTCGGGACAGGGAGGGCCGGAGACGGATCAGCCCCAGCATTTT. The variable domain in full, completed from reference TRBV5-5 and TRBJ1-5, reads DAGVTQSPTHLIKTRGQQVTLRCSPISGHKSVSWYQQVLGQGPQFIFQYYEKEERGRGNFPDRFSARQFPNYSSELNVNALLLGDSALYLCASSSGQGGPETDQPQHFGDGTRLSIL.

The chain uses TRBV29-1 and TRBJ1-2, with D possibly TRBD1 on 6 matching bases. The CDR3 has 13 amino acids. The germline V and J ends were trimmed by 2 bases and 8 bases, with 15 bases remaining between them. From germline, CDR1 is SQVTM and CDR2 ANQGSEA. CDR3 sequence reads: CSVERGRGIGYTF. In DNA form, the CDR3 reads TGCAGCGTTGAACGGGGCAGGGGCATCGGCTACACCTTC.

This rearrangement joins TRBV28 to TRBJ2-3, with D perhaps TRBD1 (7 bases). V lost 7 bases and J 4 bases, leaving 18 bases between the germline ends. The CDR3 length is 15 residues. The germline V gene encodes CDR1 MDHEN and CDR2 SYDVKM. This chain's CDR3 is CASKYAQGGADTQYF. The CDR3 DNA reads TGTGCCAGCAAATATGCCCAGGGGGGAGCAGATACGCAGTATTTT.

The CDR3 nucleotides are TGTGCCTCCGGACAGGGGGGTACAGATACGCAGTATTTT. Translated: CASGQGGTDTQYF. This chain joins TRBV27 and TRBJ2-3; 10 nucleotides agree with TRBD1. This CDR3 has 13 residues. With 11 bases clipped from V and 3 bases from J, the junction kept 5 bases outside the gene matches. Per the germline V gene, CDR1 is MNHEY and CDR2 is SMNVEV (reference sequence).

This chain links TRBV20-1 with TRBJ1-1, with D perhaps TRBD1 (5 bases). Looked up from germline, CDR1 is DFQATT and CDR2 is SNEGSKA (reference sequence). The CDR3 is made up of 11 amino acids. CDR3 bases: TGCGAGCGGAGGGGTGCGACTGAAGCTTTCTTT. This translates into CERRGATEAFF.

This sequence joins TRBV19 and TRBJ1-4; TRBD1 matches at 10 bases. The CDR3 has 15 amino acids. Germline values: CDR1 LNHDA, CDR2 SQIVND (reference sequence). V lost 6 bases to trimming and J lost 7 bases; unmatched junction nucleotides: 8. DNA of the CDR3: TGTGCCAGTAGCAGGGACAGGGGAGGCTTTGAAAAACTGTTTTTT. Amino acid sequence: CASSRDRGGFEKLFF.

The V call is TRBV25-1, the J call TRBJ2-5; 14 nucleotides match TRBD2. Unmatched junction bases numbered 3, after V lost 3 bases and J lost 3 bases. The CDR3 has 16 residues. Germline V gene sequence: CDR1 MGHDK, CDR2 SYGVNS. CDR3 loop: CASSDWTSGGKETQYF. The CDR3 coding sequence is TGTGCCAGCAGTGACTGGACTAGCGGGGGGAAAGAGACCCAGTACTTC. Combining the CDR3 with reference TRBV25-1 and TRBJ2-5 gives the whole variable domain EADIYQTPRYLVIGTGKKITLECSQTMGHDKMYWYQQDPGMELHLIHYSYGVNSTEKGDLSSESTVSRIRTEHFPLTLESARPSHTSQYLCASSDWTSGGKETQYFGPGTRLLVL.

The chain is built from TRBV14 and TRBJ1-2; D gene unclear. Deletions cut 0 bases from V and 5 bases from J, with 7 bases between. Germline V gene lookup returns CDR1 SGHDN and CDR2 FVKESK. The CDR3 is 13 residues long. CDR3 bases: TGTGCCAGCAGCCAAGATGAGGGATATGGCTACACCTTC. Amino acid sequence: CASSQDEGYGYTF.

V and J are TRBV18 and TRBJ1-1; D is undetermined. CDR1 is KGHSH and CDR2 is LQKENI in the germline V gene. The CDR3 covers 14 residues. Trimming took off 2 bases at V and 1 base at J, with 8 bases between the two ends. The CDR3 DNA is TGTGCCAGCTCACCATATATCTCGAACACTGAAGCTTTCTTT. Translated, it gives CASSPYISNTEAFF. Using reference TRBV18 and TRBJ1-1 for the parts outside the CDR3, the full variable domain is NAGVMQNPRHLVRRRGQEARLRCSPMKGHSHVYWYRQLPEEGLKFMVYLQKENIIDESGMPKERFSAEFPKEGPSILRIQQVVRGDSAAYFCASSPYISNTEAFFGQGTRLTVV.

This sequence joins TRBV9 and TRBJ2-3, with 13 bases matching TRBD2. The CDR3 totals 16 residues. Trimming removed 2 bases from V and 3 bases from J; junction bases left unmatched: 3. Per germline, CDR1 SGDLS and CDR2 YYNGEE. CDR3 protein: CASSVEGLAGTDTQYF. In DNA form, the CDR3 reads TGTGCCAGCAGCGTCGAGGGACTAGCGGGAACAGATACGCAGTATTTT. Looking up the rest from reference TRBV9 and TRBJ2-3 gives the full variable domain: DSGVTQTPKHLITATGQRVTLRCSPRSGDLSVYWYQQSLDQGLQFLIQYYNGEERAKGNILERFSAQQFPDLHSELNLSSLELGDSALYFCASSVEGLAGTDTQYFGPGTRLTVL.

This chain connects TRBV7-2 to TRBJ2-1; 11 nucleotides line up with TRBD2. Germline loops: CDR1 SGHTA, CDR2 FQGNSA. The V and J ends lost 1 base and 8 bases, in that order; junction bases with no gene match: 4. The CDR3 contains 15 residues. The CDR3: CASSLVPSGGHEQFF. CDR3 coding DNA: TGTGCCAGCAGCTTAGTTCCTAGCGGGGGGCATGAGCAGTTCTTC.